The 7 T cell receptor beta chains in this list originate from one sample, sequenced in a study of cytomegalovirus exposure and HLA in healthy donors. The PCR ran on 60 Vbeta and 13 Jbeta primers. The assay was immunoSEQ multiplex PCR, and TCRdb's table has in-frame clones only and misses some. This table holds some 98,000 clones, 76% found once. Sequencing used PBMCs. These receptors were taken from a man between 35 and 55 years old in good health and CMV-seronegative.

This clone was observed a handful of times. The J gene is TRBJ1-5, the V gene TRBV30, with D tentatively TRBD1 (5 bases). Germline V gives CDR1 GTSNPN, CDR2 SVGIG (reference sequence). Trimming removed 1 base from V and 0 bases from J, with 10 bases in between. The length of the CDR3 is 15 residues. CDR3 bases: TGTGCCTGGAGTGAGACAGCTTATAGCAATCAGCCCCAGCATTTT. Translation gives CAWSETAYSNQPQHF. Full variable domain (outside the CDR3, taken from reference TRBV30 and TRBJ1-5): SQTIHQWPATLVQPVGSPLSLECTVEGTSNPNLYWYRQAAGRGLQLLFYSVGIGQISSEVPQNLSASRPQDRQFILSSKKLLLSDSGFYLCAWSETAYSNQPQHFGDGTRLSIL.

The chain uses TRBV29-1 and TRBJ1-1; TRBD1 matches 10 bases. V shed 6 bases, J shed 3 bases, and the junction held 4 bases outside the gene matches. CDR3 length: 13 amino acids. Looked up from germline, CDR1 is SQVTM and CDR2 is ANQGSEA. The CDR3 region is CSVGDRGYTEAFF. In nucleotides, the CDR3 is TGCAGCGTCGGGGACAGGGGTTACACTGAAGCTTTCTTT.

This clone turned up a few times. Here the CDR3 reads CASSLSVNQPQHF. CDR3 coding DNA: TGCGCCAGCAGCTTGTCAGTGAACCAGCCCCAGCATTTT. The chain combines TRBV5-1 with TRBJ1-5; no clear D gene. With 1 base removed from V and 7 bases from J, the gap between germline ends came to 9 bases. Germline CDR1 is SGHRS and CDR2 is YFSETQ. The CDR3 extends over 13 amino acids.

V usage is TRBV19 and J usage is TRBJ2-3; D may be TRBD2 (5 bases). Germline assignment: CDR1 LNHDA and CDR2 SQIVND (reference sequence). V lost 6 bases and J 5 bases, leaving 9 bases between the germline ends. CDR3 length equals 12 residues. The CDR3: CASSVGVDTQYF. The DNA of the CDR3 is TGTGCCAGTAGCGTGGGAGTAGATACGCAGTATTTT.

The chain is built from TRBV7-9 and TRBJ1-1, with 8 positions matching TRBD1. Trimming took 5 bases from V and 0 from J; bases not matched to a gene: 5. CDR1 and CDR2 from the germline V gene are SEHNR and FQNEAQ (reference sequence). This CDR3 has 15 amino acids. In DNA, the CDR3 is TGTGCCAGCAGCACCCGGGACAGGATGAACACTGAAGCTTTCTTT. Its translation is CASSTRDRMNTEAFF.

Only one count was recorded for this clone. The chain employs TRBV5-4 and TRBJ2-3, with 8 nucleotides matching TRBD2. V trimming: 0 bases; J trimming: 1 base; junction bases outside the gene matches: 4. This CDR3 contains 16 residues. Germline V CDR1 and CDR2: SGHNT, YYREEE (reference sequence). The CDR3 bases are TGTGCCAGCAGCTTGGGTGCGGGAGGACGCACAGATACGCAGTATTTT. This sequence encodes CASSLGAGGRTDTQYF.

This clone is a singleton in its sample. The J gene is TRBJ1-1, the V gene TRBV28, with D hard to call. Trimming pared 5 bases from V and 3 bases from J, leaving 10 bases between. CDR1 is MDHEN, CDR2 SYDVKM, per germline. The CDR3 length is 13 residues. The chain's CDR3 is CASSPGFYTEAFF. The CDR3 nucleotides read TGTGCCAGCAGTCCGGGATTCTACACTGAAGCTTTCTTT.